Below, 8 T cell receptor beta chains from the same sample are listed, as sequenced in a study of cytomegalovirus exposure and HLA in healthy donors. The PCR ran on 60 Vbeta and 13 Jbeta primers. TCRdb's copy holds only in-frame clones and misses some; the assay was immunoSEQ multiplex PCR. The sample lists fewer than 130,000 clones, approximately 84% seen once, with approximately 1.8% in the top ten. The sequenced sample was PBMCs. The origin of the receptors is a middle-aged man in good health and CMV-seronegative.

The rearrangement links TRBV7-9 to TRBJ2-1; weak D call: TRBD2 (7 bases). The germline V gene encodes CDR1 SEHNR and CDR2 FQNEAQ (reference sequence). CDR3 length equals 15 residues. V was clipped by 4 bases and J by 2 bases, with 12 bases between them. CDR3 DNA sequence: TGTGCCAGCAGCTCTGCGGGGGCCGCCTACAATGAGCAGTTCTTC. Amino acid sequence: CASSSAGAAYNEQFF.

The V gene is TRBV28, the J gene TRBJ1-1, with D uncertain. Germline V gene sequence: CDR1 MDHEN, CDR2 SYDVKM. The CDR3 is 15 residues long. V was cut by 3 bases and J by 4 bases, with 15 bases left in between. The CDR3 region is CASSFIPGEGTEAFF. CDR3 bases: TGTGCCAGCAGTTTTATCCCCGGGGAGGGCACTGAAGCTTTCTTT.

The CDR3 here is CASSLDGSPEAFF. In DNA, the CDR3 is TGTGCCAGCAGCTTGGACGGGTCCCCTGAAGCTTTCTTT. V is TRBV5-4 and J is TRBJ1-1, with unresolved D. CDR1 and CDR2 from the germline V gene are SGHNT and YYREEE (reference sequence). Trimming shortened V by 0 bases and J by 6 bases, and 9 bases separated the two germline ends. The CDR3 length is 13 residues.

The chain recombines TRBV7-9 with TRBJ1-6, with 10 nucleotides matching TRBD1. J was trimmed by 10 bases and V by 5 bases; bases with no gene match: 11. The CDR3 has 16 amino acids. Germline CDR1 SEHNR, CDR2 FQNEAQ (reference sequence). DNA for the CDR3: TGTGCCAGCAGCCCACCGGGACAGGGGATGGGATCACCCCTCCACTTT. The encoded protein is CASSPPGQGMGSPLHF.

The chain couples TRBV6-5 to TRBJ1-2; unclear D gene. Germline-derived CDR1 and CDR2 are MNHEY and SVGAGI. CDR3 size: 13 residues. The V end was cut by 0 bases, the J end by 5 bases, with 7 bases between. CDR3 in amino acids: CASSYSTRYGYTF. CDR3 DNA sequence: TGTGCCAGCAGTTACTCGACTAGGTATGGCTACACCTTC.

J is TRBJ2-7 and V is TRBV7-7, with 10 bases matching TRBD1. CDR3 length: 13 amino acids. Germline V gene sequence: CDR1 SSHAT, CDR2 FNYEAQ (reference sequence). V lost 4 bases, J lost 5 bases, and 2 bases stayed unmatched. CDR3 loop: CASSSTGGNEQYF. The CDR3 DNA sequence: TGTGCCAGCAGCTCGACAGGGGGCAACGAGCAGTACTTC.

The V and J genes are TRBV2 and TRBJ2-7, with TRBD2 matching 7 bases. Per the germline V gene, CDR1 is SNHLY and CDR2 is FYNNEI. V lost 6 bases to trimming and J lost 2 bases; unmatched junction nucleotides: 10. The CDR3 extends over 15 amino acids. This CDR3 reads CASRLETSKAYEQYF. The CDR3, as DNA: TGTGCCAGCAGACTTGAGACTAGCAAAGCCTACGAGCAGTACTTC.

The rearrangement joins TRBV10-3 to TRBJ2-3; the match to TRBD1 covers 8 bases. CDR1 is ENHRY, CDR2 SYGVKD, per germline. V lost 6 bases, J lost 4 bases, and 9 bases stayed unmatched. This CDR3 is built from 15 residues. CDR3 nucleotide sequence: TGTGCCATCAGCCGACTGGACAGGGTGGCAGATACGCAGTATTTT. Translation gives CAISRLDRVADTQYF.